This TCR beta chain was found in a study of CD8+CD57+ T cells in acquired aplastic anemia. Looking at the study overall: DNA from sorted CD4+ and CD8+ cells averaged approximately 3.5 ug. Broader study findings: Roughly 28 was the count of CD8+ CDR3 sequences that patients shared with controls.

This clonotype was seen a handful of times. The antigen is not known. TCR beta VDJ and CDR3 profiles were obtained from a genomic DNA template. In TCRdb, the reads were re-called with MiXCR into one record per CDR3 protein. The sample lists some 290,000 distinct CDR3 sequences; around 60% were seen once. This CDR3 contains 16 residues. Between the trimmed V and J ends, which lost 0 bases and 2 bases, there was a span of 13 bases. CDR1 is ENHRY, CDR2 SYGVKD, per germline. The chain couples TRBV10-3 to TRBJ2-5, with D hard to call. The clonotype comes from a human donor with severe aplastic anemia or a healthy control (not recorded which). The source material was sorted CD4+, CD8+, or CD8+CD57+ T cells (not recorded which) from PBMCs. The CDR3 bases are TGTGCCATCAGTGAGTCGAGGCTAGTTGCGCAAGAGACCCAGTACTTC. Translating it yields CAISESRLVAQETQYF.